The sequence of this T cell receptor (beta chain) was determined in a study of cytomegalovirus exposure and HLA in healthy donors. Overall study context: Assignment to the Caucasian-associated ancestry cluster applied to more than 75% of the approximately 370 genotyped donors. Overall study results and limits: It was reported in a later analysis that an Asian-associated ancestry cluster showed fewer N-insertions than the roughly 620-donor mean.

The CDR3 contains 15 residues. Looked up from germline, CDR1 is LNHDA and CDR2 is SQIVND (reference sequence). V was shortened by 7 bases and J by 5 bases, with 20 bases between the two germline ends. This clone was seen a single time. No antigen is known for it. The study ran its PCR with 60 Vbeta and 13 Jbeta primers. TCRdb's table, derived via immunoSEQ multiplex PCR, lists solely in-frame clones and lacks some. This repertoire shows some 120,000 clones, around three quarters found once; its top ten account for around 4.9%. This chain links TRBV19 with TRBJ2-5, with D tentatively TRBD2 (6 bases). The receptor's source is a young man in good health and CMV-seropositive. Material: PBMCs. CDR3 sequence: CASTMSGLWGETQYF. For the CDR3, the DNA is TGTGCCAGTACCATGAGCGGGCTCTGGGGCGAGACCCAGTACTTC.